This T cell receptor (beta chain) was documented in a study of blood T cell repertoires in COVID-19. Study overall: COVID-19 samples from acute and convalescent phases originated in the United States, Italy and Spain.

Libraries were prepared by immunoSEQ multiplex PCR; TCRdb keeps only in-frame clonotypes and omits some of them. The top ten clones hold roughly 2.7% of a sample with a few hundred thousand clones, around 92% of them seen once. V lost 0 bases, J lost 4 bases, and 11 bases stayed unmatched. Germline V gene lookup returns CDR1 SGHDN and CDR2 FVKESK. The CDR3 spans 18 residues. The chain uses TRBV14 and TRBJ2-3; 9 nucleotides agree with TRBD2. The TCR comes from a person between 18 and 35 years old with COVID-19, enrolled during active disease. Material for sequencing was peripheral blood. The CDR3 sequence: CASSQDLERLAVADTQYF. Written as DNA, the CDR3 is TGTGCCAGCAGCCAAGATCTAGAGCGACTAGCGGTGGCAGATACGCAGTATTTT.